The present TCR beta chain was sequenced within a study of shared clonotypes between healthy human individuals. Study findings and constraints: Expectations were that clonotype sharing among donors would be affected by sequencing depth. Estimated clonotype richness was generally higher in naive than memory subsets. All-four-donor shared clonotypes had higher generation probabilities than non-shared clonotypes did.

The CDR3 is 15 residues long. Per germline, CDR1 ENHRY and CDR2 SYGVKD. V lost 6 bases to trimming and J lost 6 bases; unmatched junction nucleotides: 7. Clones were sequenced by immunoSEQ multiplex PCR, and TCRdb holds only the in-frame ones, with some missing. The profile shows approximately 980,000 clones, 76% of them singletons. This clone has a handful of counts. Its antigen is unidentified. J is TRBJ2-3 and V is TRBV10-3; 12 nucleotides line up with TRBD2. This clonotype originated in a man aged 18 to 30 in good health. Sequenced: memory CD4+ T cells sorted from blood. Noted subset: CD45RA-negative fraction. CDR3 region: CAISPSGGASDTQYF. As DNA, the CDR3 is TGTGCCATCAGCCCTAGCGGGGGGGCCTCGGATACGCAGTATTTT.